The 32 T cell receptor beta chains presented below share a single source sample, sequenced in a study of tumor-infiltrating lymphocytes in primary liver carcinoma. The tissue used was unsorted bulk material of about 19-30 mg. RNA and DNA were co-extracted from it with the AllPrep DNA/RNA mini kit. With a constant-region primer, TCR beta cDNA was made from approximately 450 ng of total RNA. Employing slightly modified ARM-PCR, three nested multiplex PCR rounds were run, and these gave rise to the TCR beta libraries. Both of the initial two PCR rounds ran for about 9 cycles and employed TRBV1-TRBV30 forward primers alongside a C-beta reverse primer. TCRdb reprocessed the multiplex PCR reads with MiXCR, giving one entry per CDR3 protein. The table shows about 130,000 distinct CDR3 sequences, with roughly three fifths occurring only once. The sequenced sample consisted of liver tumor tissue from sampling region 3. Noted subset: tumor region T3, left-lateral pole. The receptors stem from an older woman with primary liver carcinoma and hepatitis B virus infection.

A remark on this clonotype: An end of the junction differs from the germline gene, which may be a read error. The chain has TRBV28 and TRBJ1-3, with D possibly TRBD1 on 6 matching bases. Germline CDR1 reads MDHEN; CDR2 reads SYDVKM. The CDR3 is 14 residues long. CDR3 amino acids: CARSSRGSGNTVYF. The DNA of the CDR3 is TGTGCCAGGAGCTCCAGGGGATCTGGAAACACCGTATATTTT.

The V call is TRBV11-2, the J call TRBJ2-3; D gene uncertain. Germline V gene data show CDR1 as SGHAT and CDR2 as FQNNGV. V was cut by 5 bases and J by 5 bases, with 11 bases left in between. This CDR3 region has 13 residues. The CDR3 coding sequence is TGTGCCAGCAGCCGGCAGTGGCTAGATACGCAGTATTTT. Residues: CASSRQWLDTQYF.

In its sample, this clonotype was seen once. Germline is not matched at one junction end, which may reflect a read error. The chain employs TRBV11-2 and TRBJ1-1; tentatively, D is TRBD1 (6 bases). CDR1 is SGHAT and CDR2 is FQNNGV in the germline V gene. The CDR3 spans 16 residues. CDR3 DNA sequence: TGTGACAGCAGCTTAGCCTTCAGGGGTTCGGGCACTGAGGCTTTCTTT. Amino acid sequence: CDSSLAFRGSGTEAFF.

To note about this clonotype: One junction end does not reproduce the germline sequence, and a read error may be involved. CDR3 sequence reads: CVSSDAGIRKQETQYF. The DNA of the CDR3 is TGTGTCAGCAGCGACGCCGGGATACGAAAACAAGAGACCCAGTACTTC. The chain has TRBV13 and TRBJ2-5; weak D call: TRBD2 (5 bases). CDR3 length: 16 residues. Germline V gene sequence: CDR1 PRHDT, CDR2 FYEKMQ (reference sequence).

The chain has TRBV7-9 and TRBJ2-7; 7 bases agree with TRBD2. The germline V gene encodes CDR1 SEHNR and CDR2 FQNEAQ (reference sequence). The CDR3 is 14 residues long. With V trimmed by 3 bases and J by 4 bases, 6 bases remained unmatched. Here the CDR3 DNA reads TGTGCCAGCAGCTTGCGGGAGAAGAAGTACGAGCAGTACTTC. Its protein product is CASSLREKKYEQYF.

This clonotype was seen just once. A much larger clone lies a single base off, so this may be a read error. The rearrangement links TRBV5-1 to TRBJ1-2; 7 nucleotides agree with TRBD1. CDR1 SGHRS and CDR2 YFSETQ come from the germline V gene. The CDR3 sequence is 15 residues long. The CDR3 spells CTSSPGDSGNYGYTF. The CDR3 nucleotides are TGCACCAGCAGCCCGGGGGACAGCGGGAACTATGGCTACACCTTC. The entire variable domain, with the rest obtained from reference TRBV5-1 and TRBJ1-2, is as follows: KAGVTQTPRYLIKTRGQQVTLSCSPISGHRSVSWYQQTPGQGLQFLFEYFSETQRNKGNFPGRFSGRQFSNSRSEMNVSTLELGDSALYLCTSSPGDSGNYGYTFGSGTRLTVV.

In regard to this clonotype: The junction differs from germline at one of its ends, possibly a read error. The V call is TRBV29-1, the J call TRBJ2-7, with D perhaps TRBD2 (6 bases). This CDR3 is 15 amino acids long. Germline V gene lookup returns CDR1 SQVTM and CDR2 ANQGSEA. The CDR3 coding sequence is TGCAGCGTTGATAGTGGAGGGGCTATCTCCTACGAGAAGTACTTT. Translating gives CSVDSGGAISYEKYF.

J is TRBJ2-1 and V is TRBV6-5; 15 positions agree with TRBD2. V gave up 4 bases and J gave up 6 bases; unmatched junction bases: 13. Germline V gives CDR1 MNHEY, CDR2 SVGAGI. The CDR3 contains 19 residues. The CDR3 is CASSWPGLAGGRWGNEQFF. In DNA form, the CDR3 reads TGTGCCAGCAGTTGGCCGGGACTAGCGGGAGGAAGGTGGGGCAATGAGCAGTTCTTC.

This clonotype has at least ten counts. The junction shows a germline mismatch at one end, possibly a read error. CDR3 DNA sequence: TGCGCCAGCAGCCGTGACTATTACAGTGAGCAGTTCTTC. It specifies CASSRDYYSEQFF. This rearrangement joins TRBV4-1 to TRBJ2-1; tentative D call: TRBD2 (5 bases). The CDR3 consists of 13 residues. Germline V gives CDR1 MGHRA, CDR2 YSYEKL.

This clonotype was detected many times. The CDR3 nucleotides are TGCGCCAGCAGCCAAGTAACCGGGACGGACTACTCTGGGGCCAACGTCCTGACTTTC. Translation: CASSQVTGTDYSGANVLTF. The chain combines TRBV4-1 with TRBJ2-6, with D perhaps TRBD2 (6 bases). Trimming shortened V by 1 base and J by 0 bases, and 16 bases separated the two germline ends. The CDR3 sequence is 19 residues long. Germline-derived CDR1 and CDR2 are MGHRA and YSYEKL.

The chain uses TRBV28 and TRBJ2-7, with D perhaps given as TRBD1 or TRBD2 (5 bases each). The CDR3 extends over 15 amino acids. Germline V gives CDR1 MDHEN, CDR2 SYDVKM. Trimming left V 2 bases short and J 2 bases short, with 13 bases between. This CDR3 reads CASSLRGNPTYEQYF. The DNA for the CDR3 is TGTGCCAGCAGTTTACGGGGCAACCCGACCTACGAGCAGTACTTC.

With respect to this clonotype: One junction end disagrees with the germline gene, perhaps due to a read error. The chain recombines TRBV6-6 with TRBJ1-5; 7 nucleotides align to TRBD1. Germline V gene lookup returns CDR1 MNHNY and CDR2 SVGAGI (reference sequence). CDR3 length equals 16 residues. CDR3 sequence: CASGYGAGGSNQPQHF. DNA for the CDR3: TGTGCCAGCGGTTACGGTGCAGGGGGTAGCAATCAGCCCCAGCATTTT.

The chain uses TRBV20-1 and TRBJ1-2, with 7 bases that match TRBD1. The CDR3 length is 15 residues. The junction had 17 bases not matched to a gene; V was cut back by 5 bases and J by 8 bases. Germline lookup yields CDR1 DFQATT and CDR2 SNEGSKA (reference sequence). DNA for the CDR3: TGCAGTGCTTCCCCCCCGACAGGGAGGGTCGGGGGCTACACCTTC. It encodes CSASPPTGRVGGYTF.

As concerns this clonotype: Relative to the germline gene, one junction end is altered; a read error may explain this. This chain connects TRBV30 to TRBJ1-2; no clear D. Germline V gene lookup returns CDR1 GTSNPN and CDR2 SVGIG (reference sequence). The CDR3 is 12 residues long. For the CDR3, the DNA is TGTGCCTGGAGTTCGGCAGACTATGGCTGCACCTTC. Amino acid sequence: CAWSSADYGCTF.

Comments on this clonotype: Likely a read error: the CDR3 ends without its conserved phenylalanine or tryptophan. The V and J genes are TRBV6-4 and TRBJ2-4; 8 bases map to TRBD2. Looked up from germline, CDR1 is MRHNA and CDR2 is SNTAGT. The CDR3 spans 17 residues. DNA for the CDR3: TGTGCCATCAGTGACTCGAGAGGCGGGAGGGCCAAAAACATTCAGTACTTA. As protein: CAISDSRGGRAKNIQYL.

Concerning this clonotype itself: A much larger clone differs from this one at a single base, so this may be a read error. J is TRBJ1-2 and V is TRBV6-1; weak D call: TRBD1 (5 bases). Germline V gene sequence: CDR1 MNHNS, CDR2 SASEGT. This CDR3 is 13 amino acids long. CDR3 sequence (DNA): TGTGCCAGCAGTAAAGACAGTGTCTATGGCTACGCCTTC. Residues: CASSKDSVYGYAF.

The DNA for the CDR3 is TGCGCCAGCTGGGACACGGACACTGAAGCTTTCTTT. Its protein is CASWDTDTEAFF. The chain couples TRBV5-1 to TRBJ1-1; tentative D call: TRBD1 (6 bases). Germline V gene data show CDR1 as SGHRS and CDR2 as YFSETQ. The CDR3 consists of 12 residues. The V and J ends lost 7 bases and 3 bases respectively, with 10 bases between them.

This clonotype has only a few counts. At one end, the junction sequence differs from germline, possibly due to a read error. The rearrangement uses TRBV11-2 and TRBJ2-5; D remains unclear. CDR1 is SGHAT, CDR2 FQNNGV, per germline. The CDR3 runs to 13 residues. The CDR3 coding sequence is TGTGCCAGCAGCTCACAGTGCCAAGAGACCCAATACTTC. Its translation: CASSSQCQETQYF.

The chain employs TRBV11-1 and TRBJ2-7, with D possibly being TRBD1 (6 bases). Trimming took 6 bases from V and 6 from J, leaving 21 bases between them. The V gene's germline CDR1 is SGHAT and CDR2 FQDESV (reference sequence). The length of the CDR3 is 15 residues. CDR3 loop: CASSPRTARLREQYF. The CDR3 bases are TGTGCCAGCAGTCCTCGGACAGCAAGATTACGCGAGCAGTACTTC.

In regard to this clonotype: The missing conserved phenylalanine or tryptophan at the end of this CDR3 makes a read error likely. The genes are TRBV5-1 and TRBJ2-5; D possibly corresponds to TRBD2 (5 bases). This CDR3 spans 12 amino acids. Germline V gives CDR1 SGHRS, CDR2 YFSETQ. V shed 3 bases and J shed 8 bases, with 11 bases lying between them. In DNA form, the CDR3 reads TGCGCCAGCAGCTACCCCCGGGAAACCCAGTACATC. Translated: CASSYPRETQYI.

The rearrangement uses TRBV28 and TRBJ1-1; a possible D gene is TRBD1 (6 bases). V was clipped by 4 bases and J by 8 bases, with 14 bases between them. CDR1 and CDR2 (germline): MDHEN, SYDVKM. This CDR3 is built from 13 residues. The DNA of the CDR3 is TGTGCCAGCAGTTACCCGGGGGACATCGAAGCTTTCTTT. It yields the protein CASSYPGDIEAFF.

This clonotype occurred a few times. The germline gene is not matched at one end of the junction; a read error may be the cause. V and J are TRBV11-3 and TRBJ2-7; D not certain. The length of the CDR3 is 15 residues. Germline values: CDR1 SGHNT, CDR2 YENEEA. This chain's CDR3 is CASSTCPMAAYEQYF. DNA of the CDR3: TGTGCAAGCAGCACGTGTCCCATGGCGGCCTACGAGCAGTACTTC.

The sample holds a few counts of this clonotype. Possible read error: a much larger clone is one base away. The rearrangement links TRBV6-1 to TRBJ1-1, with TRBD1 as a possible D gene (5 bases). In germline, CDR1 is MNHNS, CDR2 SASEGT. The CDR3 is 15 amino acids. Between the trimmed V and J ends, which lost 4 bases and 0 bases, there was a span of 12 bases. The CDR3 loop reads CASSAIIQVNTEAFF. The CDR3 nucleotides are TGTGCCAGCAGTGCCATTATACAGGTGAACACTGAAGCTTTCTTT.

J is TRBJ2-5 and V is TRBV20-1; a possible D gene is TRBD1 (5 bases). The CDR3 loop spans 15 amino acids. The germline CDR1 and CDR2 sequences are DFQATT and SNEGSKA (reference sequence). V was pared by 3 bases and J by 2 bases, with 16 bases between. For the CDR3, the DNA is TGCAGTGCTAGTGGTGGACACCATAGACAAGAGACCCAGTACTTC. Translating gives CSASGGHHRQETQYF.

Regarding this clonotype: An end of the junction differs from the germline gene, which may be a read error. The CDR3, as DNA: TGCGCCAGCAGCTTAGGGGGGCAGGAGGAGACCCAGTACTTC. Translated, it gives CASSLGGQEETQYF. This chain connects TRBV11-2 to TRBJ2-5; D is tentatively TRBD1 or TRBD2 (6 bases each). The CDR3 is 14 residues long. Germline CDR1 and CDR2: SGHAT and FQNNGV.

This clonotype was seen at least ten times. This chain joins TRBV30 and TRBJ2-5, with D perhaps matching TRBD1 (5 bases). This CDR3 has 14 amino acids. V was shortened by 1 base and J by 9 bases, with 18 bases between the two germline ends. Germline CDR1 is GTSNPN and CDR2 is SVGIG (reference sequence). The CDR3 nucleotides are TGTGCCTGGAGTGGGGGCAGCCCCAAGAGACCCCAGTACTTC. Translated: CAWSGGSPKRPQYF.

A note on this clonotype: A single base separates this from a much larger clone, so it may be a read error. This sequence joins TRBV24-1 and TRBJ2-7; no definite D call. V gave up 3 bases and J gave up 1 base, with 6 bases separating them. Germline V gene data show CDR1 as KGHDR and CDR2 as SFDVKD. This CDR3 is built from 13 residues. The CDR3 sequence: CATSDMRSYEQYF. The DNA of the CDR3 is TGTGCCACCAGTGATATGCGGTCCTACGAGCAGTACTTC.

Notes on this clonotype: At one boundary the junction diverges from the germline segment, which might be a read error. The CDR3 DNA follows: TGTGCTAGCAGGACCCAGGGGGCCAATGAAAAACTGTTTTTT. Residues: CASRTQGANEKLFF. The V and J genes are TRBV6-5 and TRBJ1-4; 8 positions agree with TRBD1. This CDR3 region has 14 residues. Germline CDR1 reads MNHEY; CDR2 reads SVGAGI.

With respect to this clonotype: One end of the junction fails to match germline, which may point to a read error. The rearrangement uses TRBV11-2 and TRBJ1-4; D is possibly TRBD1 (5 bases). The CDR3 runs to 13 residues. Germline V gene data show CDR1 as SGHAT and CDR2 as FQNNGV. The CDR3 is CASSLPGGQKLFF. The CDR3 nucleotides read TGTGCCAGCAGCTTACCGGGGGGTCAAAAACTGTTTTTC.

Remarks on this clonotype: A read error is likely, as this CDR3 ends without the conserved phenylalanine or tryptophan. No DNA is shown, since the ends of the CDR3 on it are uncertain; the CDR3 is the one TCRdb lists. This rearrangement joins TRBV5-1 to TRBJ1-1. The CDR3 has 16 amino acids, counting both end residues. The germline V gene has CDR1 SGHRS and CDR2 YFSETQ. The chain's CDR3 is CASSTGGGTRYTEVFS.

Comments on this clonotype: Germline and junction disagree at one end, which may indicate a read error. V and J are TRBV4-1 and TRBJ2-4; 7 bases fit TRBD1. The CDR3 is made up of 15 amino acids. Germline loops: CDR1 MGHRA, CDR2 YSYEKL. The CDR3, as DNA: TGCGCCAGCACTCAACGCCAGGGACAGTGCGCCATTCAGTATTTC. It specifies CASTQRQGQCAIQYF.

This clonotype was observed a few times. With a much larger clone just one base away, this may be a read error. The CDR3 DNA sequence: TGTGCCATCAGGAGTAGCGGGAGCGACGAGCAGTACTTC. Translating it yields CAIRSSGSDEQYF. This sequence joins TRBV10-3 and TRBJ2-7; 9 bases align to TRBD2. The CDR3 extends over 13 amino acids. The germline gives CDR1 ENHRY, CDR2 SYGVKD. The V gene end was trimmed by 6 bases and the J gene end by 5 bases; junction bases not matched to a gene: 5.